The text below deals with one TCR beta chain. The sample belongs to a study of shared clonotypes between healthy human individuals. The CDR3 contains 16 residues. Per germline, CDR1 SGHNT and CDR2 YYREEE (reference sequence). The V segment lost 4 bases and the J segment 8 bases; nucleotides outside the gene matches: 11. Method: immunoSEQ multiplex PCR; TCRdb's copy keeps in-frame clones and lacks some. In the table there are just over 2,000,000 clones, 85% to 95% of which are singletons. The TCR originated in a man between 18 and 35 years old in good health. Sequenced: naive CD4+ T cells sorted from blood. The subset is: CD45RA+ positively selected. This sequence joins TRBV5-4 and TRBJ1-6; 8 bases are shared with TRBD1. CDR3 in amino acids: CASSLRQGRQDSPLHF. The CDR3 DNA reads as TGTGCCAGCAGCCTCAGACAGGGGAGGCAGGATTCACCCCTCCACTTT.